This T cell receptor beta chain was captured in a study of cytomegalovirus exposure and HLA in healthy donors. Study information: The 100 to 150 validation repertoires used the same platform as the approximately 670 first-cohort repertoires, a later analysis reported. Study-wide points: Rarity marked most TCR sequences, yet some public TCRs occurred in many donors. Investigators reported 150 to 200 TCR beta chains as tied to cytomegalovirus.

The germline V gene has CDR1 SGHNT and CDR2 YYREEE (reference sequence). J lost 2 bases, V lost 4 bases, and 6 bases had no gene match. The CDR3 is 16 amino acids. Details on this clone: What it binds is unknown.

The table came from immunoSEQ multiplex PCR; TCRdb's copy has only in-frame clones and leaves some out. The sample includes approximately 160,000 clones, 80% to 85% of them seen just once. This chain links TRBV5-4 with TRBJ2-7; 13 bases align to TRBD2. The receptor was derived from a man younger than 40 in good health and CMV-seropositive. The sequenced sample consisted of PBMCs. DNA of the CDR3: TGTGCCAGCAGCGAGACTAGCGGGAGGTACACCTACGAGCAGTACTTC. Residues: CASSETSGRYTYEQYF.